The 8 T cell receptor beta chains below were found in one sample sequenced in a study of cytomegalovirus exposure and HLA in healthy donors. PCR amplification relied on 60 Vbeta primers (plus 13 Jbeta primers). The assay was immunoSEQ multiplex PCR, and TCRdb's table has in-frame clones only and misses some. The data contain about 110,000 clones, 60% to 75% of them seen just once; the ten biggest clones take up around 2.6%. Specimen: PBMCs. These receptor sequences come from a male donor in good health and CMV-seropositive.

This clone was seen only a few times. The chain employs TRBV19 and TRBJ2-6, with D unresolved. In germline, CDR1 is LNHDA, CDR2 SQIVND (reference sequence). This CDR3 contains 20 residues. The germline V and J ends were trimmed by 1 base and 0 bases, with 19 bases remaining between them. This CDR3 reads CASSIVAGSAYTSGANVLTF. The DNA for the CDR3 is TGTGCCAGTAGTATAGTGGCAGGATCCGCGTATACCTCTGGGGCCAACGTCCTGACTTTC.

As regards this clone: Other DNA sequences in the same sample also yield this CDR3. V is TRBV27 and J is TRBJ2-7; 11 positions agree with TRBD1. The V and J ends lost 6 bases and 4 bases, in that order; junction bases with no gene match: 5. CDR3 length equals 14 residues. From germline, CDR1 is MNHEY and CDR2 SMNVEV (reference sequence). In DNA, the CDR3 is TGTGCCAGCAGCCTAGGACAGGGGGCGTACGAGCAGTACTTC. The encoded protein is CASSLGQGAYEQYF.

The chain combines TRBV28 with TRBJ2-2; no clear D. In germline, CDR1 is MDHEN, CDR2 SYDVKM. CDR3 length: 15 residues. V lost 5 bases and J 5 bases, leaving 15 bases between the germline ends. The CDR3: CASSPLGIRTGELFF. The CDR3 DNA sequence: TGTGCCAGCAGTCCCCTAGGTATAAGGACCGGGGAGCTGTTTTTT.

This chain links TRBV30 with TRBJ1-2; D uncertain. The ends were cut back, 4 bases at V and 6 bases at J, with 9 bases in the middle. This CDR3 has 11 amino acids. Germline V gives CDR1 GTSNPN, CDR2 SVGIG (reference sequence). The CDR3 loop reads CAWNEFHGYTF. CDR3 DNA: TGTGCCTGGAATGAGTTTCATGGCTACACCTTC.

The DNA for the CDR3 is TGTGCCAGCAGATCGTACACCGGGGAGCTGTTTTTT. Amino acid sequence: CASRSYTGELFF. V is TRBV28 and J is TRBJ2-2, with D unclear. V shed 6 bases and J shed 3 bases, with 5 bases lying between them. The germline V gene encodes CDR1 MDHEN and CDR2 SYDVKM. The CDR3 is made up of 12 amino acids.

The V and J genes are TRBV5-1 and TRBJ2-2; D perhaps matches TRBD1 (5 bases). Germline V gives CDR1 SGHRS, CDR2 YFSETQ. Trimming removed 4 bases from V and 3 bases from J, with 16 bases in between. The CDR3 extends over 16 amino acids. Written as DNA, the CDR3 is TGCGCCAGCAGCCTTCGCAGGGTCGCGGACACCGGGGAGCTGTTTTTT. Translation: CASSLRRVADTGELFF.

The chain uses TRBV27 and TRBJ2-1; D ambiguous. CDR3 length: 11 residues. Trimming shortened V by 6 bases and J by 3 bases, and 3 bases separated the two germline ends. The germline V gene has CDR1 MNHEY and CDR2 SMNVEV (reference sequence). DNA of the CDR3: TGTGCCAGCAGATACTACAATGAGCAGTTCTTC. This translates into CASRYYNEQFF.

This clone has only one observation. The chain employs TRBV11-2 and TRBJ1-6; weak D call: TRBD1 (6 bases). Germline values: CDR1 SGHAT, CDR2 FQNNGV. The V end was cut by 4 bases, the J end by 10 bases, with 14 bases between. The length of the CDR3 is 14 residues. This CDR3 is CASSSVLGASPLHF. CDR3 in DNA: TGTGCCAGCAGCTCGGTGCTGGGGGCCTCACCCCTCCACTTT.